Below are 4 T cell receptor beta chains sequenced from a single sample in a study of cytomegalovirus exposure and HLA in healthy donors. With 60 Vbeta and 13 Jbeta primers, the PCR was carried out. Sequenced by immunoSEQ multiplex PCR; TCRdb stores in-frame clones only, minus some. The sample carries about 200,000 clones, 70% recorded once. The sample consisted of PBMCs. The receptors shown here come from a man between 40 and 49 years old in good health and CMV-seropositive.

CDR3 sequence (DNA): TGTGCCAGCAGTTCGGGACAGGGGGTGACTGAAGCTTTCTTT. It encodes CASSSGQGVTEAFF. This chain links TRBV6-5 with TRBJ1-1; 11 bases fit TRBD1. Germline V gene lookup returns CDR1 MNHEY and CDR2 SVGAGI. This CDR3 spans 14 amino acids. After removal of 4 bases from V and 5 bases from J, the junction contained 3 bases not matched to a gene.

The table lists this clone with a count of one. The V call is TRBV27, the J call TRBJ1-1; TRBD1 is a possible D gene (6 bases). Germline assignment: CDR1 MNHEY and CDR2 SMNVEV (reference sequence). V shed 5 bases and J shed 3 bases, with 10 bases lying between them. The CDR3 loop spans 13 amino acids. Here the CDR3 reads CASSQDSYTEAFF. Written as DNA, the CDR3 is TGTGCCAGCAGTCAGGACAGTTACACTGAAGCTTTCTTT.

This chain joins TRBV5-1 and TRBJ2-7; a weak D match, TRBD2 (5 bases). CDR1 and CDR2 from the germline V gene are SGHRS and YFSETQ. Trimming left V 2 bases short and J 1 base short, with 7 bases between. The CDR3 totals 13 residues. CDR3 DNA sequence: TGCGCCAGCAGCTTCGGACTTTCCTACGAGCAGTACTTC. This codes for CASSFGLSYEQYF. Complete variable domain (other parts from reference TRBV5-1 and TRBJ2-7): KAGVTQTPRYLIKTRGQQVTLSCSPISGHRSVSWYQQTPGQGLQFLFEYFSETQRNKGNFPGRFSGRQFSNSRSEMNVSTLELGDSALYLCASSFGLSYEQYFGPGTRLTVT.

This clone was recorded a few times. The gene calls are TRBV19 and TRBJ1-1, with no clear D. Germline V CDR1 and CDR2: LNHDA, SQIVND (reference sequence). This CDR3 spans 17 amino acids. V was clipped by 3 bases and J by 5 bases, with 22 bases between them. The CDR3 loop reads CASSMVAGLVHVTEAFF. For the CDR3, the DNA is TGTGCCAGTAGTATGGTTGCTGGGCTGGTTCACGTGACTGAAGCTTTCTTT.